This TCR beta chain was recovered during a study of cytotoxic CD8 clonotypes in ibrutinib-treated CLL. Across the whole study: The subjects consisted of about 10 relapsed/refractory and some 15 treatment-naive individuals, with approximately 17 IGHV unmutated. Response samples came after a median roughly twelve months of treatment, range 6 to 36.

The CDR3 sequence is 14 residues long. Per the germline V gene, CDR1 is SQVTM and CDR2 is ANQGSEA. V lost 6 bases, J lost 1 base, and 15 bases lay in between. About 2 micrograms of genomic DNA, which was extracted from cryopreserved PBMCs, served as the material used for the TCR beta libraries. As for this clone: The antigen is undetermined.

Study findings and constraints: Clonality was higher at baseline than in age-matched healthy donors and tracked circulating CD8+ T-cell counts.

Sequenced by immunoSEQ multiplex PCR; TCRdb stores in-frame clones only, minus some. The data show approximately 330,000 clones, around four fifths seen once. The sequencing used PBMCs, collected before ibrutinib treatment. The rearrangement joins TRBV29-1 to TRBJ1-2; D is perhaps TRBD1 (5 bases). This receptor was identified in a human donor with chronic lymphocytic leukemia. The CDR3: CSVGVQGGNYGYTF. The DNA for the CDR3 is TGCAGCGTGGGAGTCCAGGGAGGTAACTATGGCTACACCTTC.